This T cell receptor beta chain was retrieved from a study of T cells in Graves' hyperthyroidism and ophthalmopathy. This clonotype has at least ten counts. Antigen unknown. Broader study findings: Also found in blood were most expanded thyroid clonotypes above 0.001.

The source material, RNA transcripts, was used to amplify TCR beta CDR3 regions. Initially, a first-round RT-PCR of the TCR CDR3 employed the HTBI primer set. TCRdb re-called the multiplex PCR reads with MiXCR, one entry per CDR3 protein. This sample has around 600,000 distinct CDR3 sequences; approximately 14% occur once, and the top ten carry 12%. The length of the CDR3 is 15 residues. The trim removed 3 bases at V and 6 bases at J, leaving 8 bases unmatched. The germline V gene has CDR1 SGHVS and CDR2 FQNEAQ. This clonotype was obtained from a woman aged 50 to 60 with Graves' ophthalmopathy. Sequencing used blood. The chain uses TRBV7-8 and TRBJ2-7; 10 bases map to TRBD2. In DNA form, the CDR3 reads TGTGCCAGCAGCTTTTTGACTAGCGGGTTCTCCGAGCAGTACTTC. Translating it yields CASSFLTSGFSEQYF. Together with reference TRBV7-8 and TRBJ2-7, the CDR3 gives the full variable domain: GAGVSQSPRYKVAKRGQDVALRCDPISGHVSLFWYQQALGQGPEFLTYFQNEAQLDKSGLPSDRFFAERPEGSVSTLKIQRTQQEDSAVYLCASSFLTSGFSEQYFGPGTRLTVT.